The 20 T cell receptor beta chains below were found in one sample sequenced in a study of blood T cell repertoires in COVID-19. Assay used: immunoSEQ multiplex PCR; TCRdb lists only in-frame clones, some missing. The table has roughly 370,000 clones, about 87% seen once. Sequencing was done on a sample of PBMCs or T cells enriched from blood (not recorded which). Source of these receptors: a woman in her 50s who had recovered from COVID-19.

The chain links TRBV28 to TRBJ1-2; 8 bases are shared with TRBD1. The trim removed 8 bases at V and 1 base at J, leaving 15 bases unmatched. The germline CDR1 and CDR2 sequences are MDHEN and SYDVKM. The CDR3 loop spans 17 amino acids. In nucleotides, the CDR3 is TGTGCCAGCGTCCCCGGGACAGGTATAGGATTTAACTATGGCTACACCTTC. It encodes CASVPGTGIGFNYGYTF.

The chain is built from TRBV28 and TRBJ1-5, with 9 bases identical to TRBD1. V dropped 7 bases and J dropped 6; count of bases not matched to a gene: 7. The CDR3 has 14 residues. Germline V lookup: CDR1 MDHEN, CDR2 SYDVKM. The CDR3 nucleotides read TGTGCCAGCACCAACAGGGGGCACGGTCAGCCCCAGCATTTT. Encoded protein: CASTNRGHGQPQHF.

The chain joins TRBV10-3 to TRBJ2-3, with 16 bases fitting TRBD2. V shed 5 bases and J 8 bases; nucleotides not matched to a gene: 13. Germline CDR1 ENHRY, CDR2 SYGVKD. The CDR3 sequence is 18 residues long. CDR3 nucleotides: TGTGCCATCAGTCCCGGGACTAGCGGGGGGGCCCTCTCCCGTACGCAGTATTTT. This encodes CAISPGTSGGALSRTQYF.

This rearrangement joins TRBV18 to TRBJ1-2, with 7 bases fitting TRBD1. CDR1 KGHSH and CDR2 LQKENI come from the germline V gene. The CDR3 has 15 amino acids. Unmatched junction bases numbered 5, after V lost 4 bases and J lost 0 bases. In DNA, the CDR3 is TGTGCCAGCTCACAAGGAGGACAGGCTAACTATGGCTACACCTTC. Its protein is CASSQGGQANYGYTF.

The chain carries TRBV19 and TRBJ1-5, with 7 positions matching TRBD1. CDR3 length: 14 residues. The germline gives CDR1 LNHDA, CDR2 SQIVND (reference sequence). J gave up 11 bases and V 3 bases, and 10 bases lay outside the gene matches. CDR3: CASSMGLSGTAQHF. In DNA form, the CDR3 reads TGTGCCAGTAGTATGGGGCTGTCAGGGACAGCCCAGCATTTT. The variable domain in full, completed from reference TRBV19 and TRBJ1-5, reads DGGITQSPKYLFRKEGQNVTLSCEQNLNHDAMYWYRQDPGQGLRLIYYSQIVNDFQKGDIAEGYSVSREKKESFPLTVTSAQKNPTAFYLCASSMGLSGTAQHFGDGTRLSIL.

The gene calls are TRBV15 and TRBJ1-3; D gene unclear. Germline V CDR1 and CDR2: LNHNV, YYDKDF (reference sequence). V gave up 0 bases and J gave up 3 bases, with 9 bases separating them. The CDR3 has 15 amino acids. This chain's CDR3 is CATSRDFSFGNTIYF. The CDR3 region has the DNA TGTGCCACCAGCAGAGATTTTTCGTTTGGAAACACCATATATTTT. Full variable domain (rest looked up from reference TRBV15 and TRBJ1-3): DAMVIQNPRYQVTQFGKPVTLSCSQTLNHNVMYWYQQKSSQAPKLLFHYYDKDFNNEADTPDNFQSRRPNTSFCFLDIRSPGLGDTAMYLCATSRDFSFGNTIYFGEGSWLTVV.

This chain's CDR3 is CASSEGSRAQPQHF. As DNA, the CDR3 is TGTGCCAGTAGTGAAGGCTCGAGGGCCCAGCCCCAGCATTTT. The chain employs TRBV19 and TRBJ1-5; D unresolved. Trimming stripped 5 bases from V and 7 bases from J, with 15 bases between. There are 14 residues in the CDR3. Germline V gene lookup returns CDR1 LNHDA and CDR2 SQIVND (reference sequence).

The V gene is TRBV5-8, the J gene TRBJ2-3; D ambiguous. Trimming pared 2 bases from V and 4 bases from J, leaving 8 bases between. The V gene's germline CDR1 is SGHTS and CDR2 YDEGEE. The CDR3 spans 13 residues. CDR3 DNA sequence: TGTGCCAGCAGCTTTGTAGATCCAGATACGCAGTATTTT. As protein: CASSFVDPDTQYF.

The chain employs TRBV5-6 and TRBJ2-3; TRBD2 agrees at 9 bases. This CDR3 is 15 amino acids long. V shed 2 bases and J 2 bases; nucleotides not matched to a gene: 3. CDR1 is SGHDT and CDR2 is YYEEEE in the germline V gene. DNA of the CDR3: TGTGCCAGCAGCTTCGAGCGGGGGGCCACAGATACGCAGTATTTT. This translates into CASSFERGATDTQYF.

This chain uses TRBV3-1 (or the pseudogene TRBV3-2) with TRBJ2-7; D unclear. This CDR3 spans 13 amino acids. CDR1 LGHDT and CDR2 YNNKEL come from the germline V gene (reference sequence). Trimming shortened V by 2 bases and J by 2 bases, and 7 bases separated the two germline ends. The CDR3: CASSQSQAYEQYF. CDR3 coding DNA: TGTGCCAGCAGCCAATCCCAGGCCTACGAGCAGTACTTC.

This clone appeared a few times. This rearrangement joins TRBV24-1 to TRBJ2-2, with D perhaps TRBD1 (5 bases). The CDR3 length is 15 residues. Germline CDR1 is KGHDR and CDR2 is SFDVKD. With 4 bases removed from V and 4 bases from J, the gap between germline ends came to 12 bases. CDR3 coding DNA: TGTGCCACCAGTGAGGGCAGGGTTACCACCGGGGAGCTGTTTTTT. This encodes CATSEGRVTTGELFF.

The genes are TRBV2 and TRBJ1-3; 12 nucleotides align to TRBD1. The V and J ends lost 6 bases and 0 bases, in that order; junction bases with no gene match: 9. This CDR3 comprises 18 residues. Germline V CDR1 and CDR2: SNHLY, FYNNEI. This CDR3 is CASSAGQGAYFSGNTIYF. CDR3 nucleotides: TGTGCCAGCAGCGCGGGACAGGGGGCCTATTTCTCTGGAAACACCATATATTTT.

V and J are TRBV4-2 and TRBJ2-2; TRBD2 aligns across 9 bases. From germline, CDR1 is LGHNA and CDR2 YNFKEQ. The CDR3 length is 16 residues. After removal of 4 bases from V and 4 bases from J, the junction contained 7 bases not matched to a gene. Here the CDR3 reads CASSPRAGGLTGELFF. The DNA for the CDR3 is TGTGCCAGCAGCCCGCGCGCGGGGGGGCTCACCGGGGAGCTGTTTTTT.

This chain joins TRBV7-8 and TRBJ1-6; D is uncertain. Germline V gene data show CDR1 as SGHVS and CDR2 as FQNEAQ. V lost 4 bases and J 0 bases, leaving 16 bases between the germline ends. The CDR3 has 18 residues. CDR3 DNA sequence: TGTGCCAGCAGCTCCCCACCCTTCGTCAGCTCCTATAATTCACCCCTCCACTTT. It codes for CASSSPPFVSSYNSPLHF.

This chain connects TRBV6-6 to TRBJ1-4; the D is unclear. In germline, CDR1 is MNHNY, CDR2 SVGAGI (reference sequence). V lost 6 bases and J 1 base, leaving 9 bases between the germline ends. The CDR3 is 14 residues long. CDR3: CASSLSGTNEKLFF. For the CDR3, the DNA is TGTGCCAGCAGCCTTTCAGGAACTAATGAAAAACTGTTTTTT.

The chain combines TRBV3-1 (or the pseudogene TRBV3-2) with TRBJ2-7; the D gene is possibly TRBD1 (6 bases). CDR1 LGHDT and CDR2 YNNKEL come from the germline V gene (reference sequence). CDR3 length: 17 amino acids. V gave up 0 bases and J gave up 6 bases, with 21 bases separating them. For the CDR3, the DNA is TGTGCCAGCAGCCAAGATTACGGTGGGGGCCTAACTGGCGAGCAGTACTTC. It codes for CASSQDYGGGLTGEQYF.

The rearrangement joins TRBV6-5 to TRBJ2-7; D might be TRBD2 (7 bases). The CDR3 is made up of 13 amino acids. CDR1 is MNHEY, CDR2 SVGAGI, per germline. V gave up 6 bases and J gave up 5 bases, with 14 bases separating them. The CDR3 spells CASRGGLRDEQYF. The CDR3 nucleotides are TGTGCCAGCAGGGGGGGGCTGCGCGACGAGCAGTACTTC.

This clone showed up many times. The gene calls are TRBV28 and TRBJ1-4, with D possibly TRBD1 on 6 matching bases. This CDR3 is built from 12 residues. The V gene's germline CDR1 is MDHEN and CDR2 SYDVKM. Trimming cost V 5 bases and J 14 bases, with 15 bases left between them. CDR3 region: CASSTPTGPLFF. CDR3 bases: TGTGCCAGCAGTACCCCGACAGGTCCCCTGTTTTTT.

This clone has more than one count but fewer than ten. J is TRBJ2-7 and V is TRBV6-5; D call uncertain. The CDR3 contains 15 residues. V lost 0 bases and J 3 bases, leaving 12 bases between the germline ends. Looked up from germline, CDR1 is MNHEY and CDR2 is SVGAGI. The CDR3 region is CASSYSPADSYEQYF. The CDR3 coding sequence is TGTGCCAGCAGTTACTCCCCGGCGGATAGCTACGAGCAGTACTTC.

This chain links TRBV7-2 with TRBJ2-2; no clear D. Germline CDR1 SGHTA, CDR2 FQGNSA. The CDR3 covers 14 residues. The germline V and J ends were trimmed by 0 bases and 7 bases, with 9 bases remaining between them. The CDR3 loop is CASSLAPRNGELFF. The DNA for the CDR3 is TGTGCCAGCAGCTTAGCGCCCAGGAACGGGGAGCTGTTTTTT. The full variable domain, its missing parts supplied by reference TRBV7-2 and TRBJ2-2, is GAGVSQSPSNKVTEKGKDVELRCDPISGHTALYWYRQSLGQGLEFLIYFQGNSAPDKSGLPSDRFSAERTGGSVSTLTIQRTQQEDSAVYLCASSLAPRNGELFFGEGSRLTVL.